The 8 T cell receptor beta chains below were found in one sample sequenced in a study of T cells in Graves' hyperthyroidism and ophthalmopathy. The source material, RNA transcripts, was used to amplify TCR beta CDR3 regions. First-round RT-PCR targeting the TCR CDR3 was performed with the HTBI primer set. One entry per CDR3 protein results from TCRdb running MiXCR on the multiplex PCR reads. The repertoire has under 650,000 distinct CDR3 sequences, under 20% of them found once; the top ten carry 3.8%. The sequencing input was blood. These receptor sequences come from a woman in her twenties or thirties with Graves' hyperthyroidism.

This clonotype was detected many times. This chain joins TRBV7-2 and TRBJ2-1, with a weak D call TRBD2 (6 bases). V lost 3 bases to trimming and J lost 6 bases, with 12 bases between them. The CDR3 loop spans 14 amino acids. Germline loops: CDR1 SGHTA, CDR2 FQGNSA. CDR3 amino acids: CASSFAGLGNEQFF. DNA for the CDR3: TGTGCCAGCAGCTTCGCGGGACTTGGCAATGAGCAGTTCTTC.

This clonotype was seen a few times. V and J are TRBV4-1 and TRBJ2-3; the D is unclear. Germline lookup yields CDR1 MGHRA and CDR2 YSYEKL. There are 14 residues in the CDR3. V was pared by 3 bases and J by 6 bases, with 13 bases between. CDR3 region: CASSQFSVSDTQYF. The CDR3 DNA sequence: TGCGCCAGCAGCCAGTTTTCCGTCTCGGATACGCAGTATTTT.

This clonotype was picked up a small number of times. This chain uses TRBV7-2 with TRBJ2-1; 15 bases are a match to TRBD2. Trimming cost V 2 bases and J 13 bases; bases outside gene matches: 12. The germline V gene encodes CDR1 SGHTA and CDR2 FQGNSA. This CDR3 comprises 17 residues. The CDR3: CASSLLEGLAGGPDQFF. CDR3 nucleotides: TGTGCCAGCAGCTTACTAGAGGGACTAGCGGGAGGACCAGACCAGTTCTTC.

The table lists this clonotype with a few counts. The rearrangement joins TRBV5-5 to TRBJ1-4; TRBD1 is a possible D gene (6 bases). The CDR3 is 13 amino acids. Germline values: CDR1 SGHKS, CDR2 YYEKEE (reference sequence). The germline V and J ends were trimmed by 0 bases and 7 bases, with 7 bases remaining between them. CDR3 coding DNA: TGTGCCAGCAGCTTGGGGACAGTTGAAAAACTGTTTTTT. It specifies CASSLGTVEKLFF.

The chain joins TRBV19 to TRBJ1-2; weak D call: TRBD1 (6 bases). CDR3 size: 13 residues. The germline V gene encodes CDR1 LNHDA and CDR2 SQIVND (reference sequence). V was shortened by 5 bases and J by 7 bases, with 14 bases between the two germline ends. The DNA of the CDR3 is TGTGCCAGTAGTGACTACAGGGCTAGTGGCTACACCTTC. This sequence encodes CASSDYRASGYTF.

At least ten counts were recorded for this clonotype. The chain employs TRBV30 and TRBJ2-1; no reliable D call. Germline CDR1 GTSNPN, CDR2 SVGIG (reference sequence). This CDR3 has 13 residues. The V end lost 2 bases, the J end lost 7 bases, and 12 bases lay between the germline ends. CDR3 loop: CAWSYADPNEQFF. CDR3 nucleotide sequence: TGTGCCTGGAGTTACGCGGATCCGAATGAGCAGTTCTTC.

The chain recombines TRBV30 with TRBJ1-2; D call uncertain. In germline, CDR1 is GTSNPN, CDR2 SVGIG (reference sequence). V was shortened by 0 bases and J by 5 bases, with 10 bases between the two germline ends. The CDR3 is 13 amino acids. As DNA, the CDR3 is TGTGCCTGGAGTGTAAGTGGAAGTTATGGCTACACCTTC. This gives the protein CAWSVSGSYGYTF. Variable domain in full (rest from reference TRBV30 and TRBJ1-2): SQTIHQWPATLVQPVGSPLSLECTVEGTSNPNLYWYRQAAGRGLQLLFYSVGIGQISSEVPQNLSASRPQDRQFILSSKKLLLSDSGFYLCAWSVSGSYGYTFGSGTRLTVV.

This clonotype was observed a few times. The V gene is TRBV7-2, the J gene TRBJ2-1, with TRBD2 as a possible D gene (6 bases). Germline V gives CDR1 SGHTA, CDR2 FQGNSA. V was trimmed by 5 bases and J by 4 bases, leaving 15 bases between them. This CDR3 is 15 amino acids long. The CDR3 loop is CASSLGWRGYNEQFF. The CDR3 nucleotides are TGTGCCAGCAGCCTTGGTTGGAGGGGATACAATGAGCAGTTCTTC.